The rows below give T cell receptor beta chains drawn from one sample of a study of response to subunit inactivated influenza vaccine. Each CDR3 protein is one row after TCRdb ran MiXCR on the RT-PCR reads. This table holds roughly 550,000 distinct CDR3 sequences, 20% to 25% found once. These same data were also listed under a study on T cells expressing NK-cell markers.

The input for sequencing was CD4+ T cells sorted from PBMCs, taken 11 to 12 days after vaccination. These receptors originate from a man aged 45-65 years who received an inactivated influenza vaccine. CDR3s include the opening cysteine and the closing phenylalanine or tryptophan. D genes are given only for firm matches. Only some rows state a clone size, as once, few, many or a class for expanded clones.

few,TRBD1,TRBV7-9,TRBJ2-2,TGTGCCAGCAGCTTCCAGGGGGCCGGCACCGGGGAGCTGTTTTTT,CASSFQGAGTGELFF
.,.,TRBV20-1,TRBJ2-7,TGCAGTGCTAGAGATCTATGGGCTGCAGGTGGGGAGCAGTACTTC,CSARDLWAAGGEQYF
.,TRBD2,TRBV20-1,TRBJ2-2,TGCAGTGCTAGAGATCAAGCGGGAGGGCCCACCGGGGAGCTGTTTTTT,CSARDQAGGPTGELFF
few,.,TRBV14,TRBJ2-2,TGTGCCAGCAGCCCCGCCCCCGGGGAGCTGTTTTTT,CASSPAPGELFF
.,.,TRBV2,TRBJ2-7,TGTGCCAGCCGGATCTCGCCCCTGGTGGAGCAGTACTTC,CASRISPLVEQYF
few,.,TRBV5-6,TRBJ2-3,TGTGCCAGCAGAGCGTCCGGGGGCTCAGATACGCAGTATTTT,CASRASGGSDTQYF
.,.,TRBV2,TRBJ2-1,TGTGCCAGCAATACCGACTACAATGAGCAGTTCTTC,CASNTDYNEQFF
.,TRBD2,TRBV12-3/TRBV12-4,TRBJ2-3,TGTGCCAGCAGTTTAGCGCTGGGTTCGGGACTAGCGGGCCGAAGCACAGATACGCAGTATTTT,CASSLALGSGLAGRSTDTQYF
.,.,TRBV20-1,TRBJ1-5,TGCAGTGCCATAGGTGGGATCTATCAGCCCCAGCATTTT,CSAIGGIYQPQHF
many,.,TRBV4-2,TRBJ2-2,TGTGCCAGCAGCCAAGATCGGGGGCGGAACACCGGGGAGCTGTTTTTT,CASSQDRGRNTGELFF
few,TRBD1,TRBV29-1,TRBJ2-7,TGCAGCGGCAAGACAGGGAACGGCTACGAGCAGTACTTC,CSGKTGNGYEQYF
.,TRBD1,TRBV7-6,TRBJ2-3,TGTGCCAGCAGCCGGGGGACAGGTCCCGATACGCAGTATTTT,CASSRGTGPDTQYF
.,TRBD1,TRBV20-1,TRBJ2-3,TGCAGTGCCCTTGGACAGGGCGGCACAGATACGCAGTATTTT,CSALGQGGTDTQYF
.,.,TRBV27,TRBJ2-7,TGTGCCAGCAGTTTGAAGGCCCCGGGGGGCAGGGAATGGGAGCAGTACTTC,CASSLKAPGGREWEQYF
.,.,TRBV29-1,TRBJ1-2,TGCAGCGCGGAGCCGGCTAATGGCTACACCTTC,CSAEPANGYTF
.,.,TRBV28,TRBJ2-7,TGTGCCAGCAGTTCCGGGACCCTGTACGAGCAGTACTTC,CASSSGTLYEQYF
.,.,TRBV20-1,TRBJ1-1,TGCAGTGCCGAGGCGTCGGGTCCCATACGCCAGGACACTGAAGCTTTCTTT,CSAEASGPIRQDTEAFF
.,TRBD2,TRBV5-1,TRBJ2-5,TGCGCCAGCAGCAGGGGACTATTAGGCGAGACCCAGTACTTC,CASSRGLLGETQYF
.,.,TRBV4-2,TRBJ1-2,TGTGCCAGCAGCCAAGAAAACAACGATAACTATGGCTACACCTTC,CASSQENNDNYGYTF
few,TRBD1,TRBV5-1,TRBJ2-3,TGCGCCAGCCGGACAGGGGCCACAGATACGCAGTATTTT,CASRTGATDTQYF
few,TRBD1,TRBV28,TRBJ1-1,TGTGCCAGCAGCCCAGCGACAGGGGGGATGAACACTGAAGCTTTCTTT,CASSPATGGMNTEAFF
few,.,TRBV15,TRBJ2-2,TGTGCCACCAGCAGAGGGACAACCGCTAGCGGGGAGCTGTTTTTT,CATSRGTTASGELFF
few,.,TRBV18,TRBJ1-3,TGTGCCAGCTCACCAGTCGGGGTAGGCGGAAACACCATATATTTT,CASSPVGVGGNTIYF
few,.,TRBV9,TRBJ2-7,TGTGCCAGCAGCGTAGACAGTAAAACCTACGAGCAGTACTTC,CASSVDSKTYEQYF
few,TRBD2,TRBV4-3,TRBJ2-2,TGCGCCAGCAGCCTATTCGGGACTAGTCGGGGCACCGGGGAGCTGTTTTTT,CASSLFGTSRGTGELFF
few,.,TRBV12-3/TRBV12-4,TRBJ2-2,TGTGCCAGCAGGCCCCAGGATCCCGCCGGGGAGCTGTTTTTT,CASRPQDPAGELFF
.,.,TRBV19,TRBJ2-1,TGTGCCAGTAGCGGCTACATGGGCCCCAATGAGCAGTTCTTC,CASSGYMGPNEQFF
.,.,TRBV5-6,TRBJ1-5,TGTGCCAGCAGCTTGGGGAGCTGGAATCAGCCCCAGCATTTT,CASSLGSWNQPQHF
.,.,TRBV6-5,TRBJ2-1,TGTGCCAGCAGTTACTCTGGGGCAGGGGGAGGCAATGAGCAGTTCTTC,CASSYSGAGGGNEQFF
.,TRBD1,TRBV7-2,TRBJ2-7,TGTGCCAGCAGCTTAACGGATGGAGGGACAGGGGGACTCTACGAGCAGTACTTC,CASSLTDGGTGGLYEQYF
few,.,TRBV25-1,TRBJ1-1,TGTGCCAGCAGTGAATTGGGGGGGCCGGGCACTGAAGCTTTCTTT,CASSELGGPGTEAFF
.,.,TRBV7-2,TRBJ2-5,TGTGCCAGCAACCGACAGCGAGGCCCCCAAGAGACCCAGTACTTC,CASNRQRGPQETQYF
.,.,TRBV24-1,TRBJ2-1,TGTGCCACCAGTGATGTCGACAGAAACAATGAGCAGTTCTTC,CATSDVDRNNEQFF
.,.,TRBV4-1,TRBJ1-2,TGCGCCAGCAGCCAAGGGGGGGGGCGTGGGAACTATGGCTACACCTTC,CASSQGGGRGNYGYTF
few,.,TRBV7-6,TRBJ2-5,TGTGCCAGCAGCCACAGGTTATACCAAGAGACCCAGTACTTC,CASSHRLYQETQYF
.,.,TRBV12-3/TRBV12-4,TRBJ1-2,TGTGCCACCAGGAGGGGGGGTTCAAACTATGGCTACACCTTC,CATRRGGSNYGYTF
.,TRBD2,TRBV20-1,TRBJ2-3,TGCAGTGCTAGCGACGGGAGGGCCAACACAGATACGCAGTATTTT,CSASDGRANTDTQYF